This is a list of T cell receptor beta chains from one sample in a study of T cells in Graves' hyperthyroidism and ophthalmopathy. TCRdb ran MiXCR on the multiplex PCR reads and lists one entry per CDR3 protein. The table lists around 290,000 distinct CDR3 sequences, approximately 15% of them singletons. The sequenced sample consisted of blood. These receptors all stem from a woman aged 55-69 years with Graves' ophthalmopathy. Each CDR3 is given with its conserved first and last residue. Each record gives: J gene, clone size, D gene, V gene, CDR3 length, CDR3 DNA, CDR3 protein. The D gene is left open where the match is weak. Some rows have no size entry. The others give once, few or many, or a class for an expanded clone.

j_call: TRBJ2-3; clone_size: .; d_call: TRBD2; v_call: TRBV20-1; cdr3_length: 13; cdr3_nt: TGCAGTGCTACCGGGAGGTTCACAGATACGCAGTATTTT; cdr3_aa: CSATGRFTDTQYF
j_call: TRBJ1-1; clone_size: many; d_call: .; v_call: TRBV11-2; cdr3_length: 15; cdr3_nt: TGTGCCAGCAGCCCGGCGGCAGGAAGTAGGACTGAAGCTTTCTTT; cdr3_aa: CASSPAAGSRTEAFF
j_call: TRBJ2-7; clone_size: many; d_call: .; v_call: TRBV28; cdr3_length: 17; cdr3_nt: TGTGCCAGCAATGGATCCGCGGGACGCTCCTCCTCCTACGAGCAGTACTTC; cdr3_aa: CASNGSAGRSSSYEQYF
j_call: TRBJ1-1; clone_size: few; d_call: .; v_call: TRBV12-5; cdr3_length: 16; cdr3_nt: TGTGCTAGTGGTTTGGTACTGGGAGGATGGAACACTGAAGCTTTCTTT; cdr3_aa: CASGLVLGGWNTEAFF
j_call: TRBJ2-1; clone_size: .; d_call: .; v_call: TRBV14; cdr3_length: 13; cdr3_nt: TGTGCCAGCAGCCAAGATCGGCCGGACAGAACGATCTTC; cdr3_aa: CASSQDRPDRTIF
j_call: TRBJ1-1; clone_size: .; d_call: .; v_call: TRBV18; cdr3_length: 13; cdr3_nt: TGTGCCACACAAGGGCGGGGGAACACTGAAGCTTTCTTT; cdr3_aa: CATQGRGNTEAFF
j_call: TRBJ2-5; clone_size: .; d_call: .; v_call: TRBV29-1; cdr3_length: 12; cdr3_nt: TGCAGCGTTGAATTCGGGGCGGAGACCCAGTACTTC; cdr3_aa: CSVEFGAETQYF
j_call: TRBJ2-7; clone_size: many; d_call: .; v_call: TRBV7-9; cdr3_length: 14; cdr3_nt: TGTGCCAGCAGCTTAGCGGTCCAGGAATACGAGCAGTACTTC; cdr3_aa: CASSLAVQEYEQYF
j_call: TRBJ1-5; clone_size: many; d_call: .; v_call: TRBV2; cdr3_length: 14; cdr3_nt: TGTGCCAGCTGCTTAGGGGGGAGGGGCCAGCCCCAGCATTTT; cdr3_aa: CASCLGGRGQPQHF
j_call: TRBJ1-1; clone_size: .; d_call: .; v_call: TRBV20-1; cdr3_length: 12; cdr3_nt: TGCAGTGCCAGAAGGGGGAACACTGAAGCTTTCTTT; cdr3_aa: CSARRGNTEAFF
j_call: TRBJ1-4; clone_size: many; d_call: .; v_call: TRBV25-1; cdr3_length: 13; cdr3_nt: TGTGCCAGCAGTGAAGGCTCTAATGAAAAACTGTTTTTT; cdr3_aa: CASSEGSNEKLFF
j_call: TRBJ1-4; clone_size: many; d_call: .; v_call: TRBV7-3; cdr3_length: 13; cdr3_nt: TGTGCCAGCAGCTTAACTTCCGGGGAAAAACTGTTTTTT; cdr3_aa: CASSLTSGEKLFF